The 8 T cell receptor beta chains reported below all come from one sample, sequenced in a study of blood T cell repertoires in COVID-19. Repertoires were generated with immunoSEQ multiplex PCR, while TCRdb's copy carries only in-frame clones and drops some. The profile shows 150,000 or so clones, around 82% of them singletons. The sequencing input was peripheral blood. The receptors derive from a woman in her fifties or sixties with acute or convalescent COVID-19.

The V gene is TRBV5-4, the J gene TRBJ1-1, with D possibly matching TRBD1 (5 bases). V lost 4 bases and J 3 bases, leaving 16 bases between the germline ends. CDR3 size: 15 residues. Per the germline V gene, CDR1 is SGHNT and CDR2 is YYREEE (reference sequence). DNA for the CDR3: TGTGCCAGCAGCCAAGGGACTTCGGCGGACACTGAAGCTTTCTTT. This encodes CASSQGTSADTEAFF.

The chain has TRBV2 and TRBJ2-7, with no clear D. V was shortened by 3 bases and J by 3 bases, with 15 bases between the two germline ends. This CDR3 contains 15 residues. The germline V gene encodes CDR1 SNHLY and CDR2 FYNNEI. The CDR3 sequence is CASSEGPLNSYEQYF. The DNA of the CDR3 is TGTGCCAGCAGTGAGGGCCCCCTAAACAGCTACGAGCAGTACTTC.

The chain joins TRBV18 to TRBJ1-2; 8 bases are a match to TRBD1. From germline, CDR1 is KGHSH and CDR2 LQKENI. This CDR3 is built from 14 residues. Germline trimming cut 6 bases from V and 3 bases from J; bases unmatched to any gene: 6. The CDR3 DNA reads TGTGCCAGCTCCGCCGGACAGGGTGACTATGGCTACACCTTC. Translated, it gives CASSAGQGDYGYTF. Drawing the rest from reference TRBV18 and TRBJ1-2, the complete variable domain is NAGVMQNPRHLVRRRGQEARLRCSPMKGHSHVYWYRQLPEEGLKFMVYLQKENIIDESGMPKERFSAEFPKEGPSILRIQQVVRGDSAAYFCASSAGQGDYGYTFGSGTRLTVV.

The V call is TRBV29-1, the J call TRBJ1-1; 8 nucleotides match TRBD1. The CDR3 spans 12 residues. From germline, CDR1 is SQVTM and CDR2 ANQGSEA. V shed 6 bases and J 4 bases; nucleotides not matched to a gene: 4. The CDR3 DNA reads as TGCAGCGTCACAGGGGGGAGCACTGAAGCTTTCTTT. Translated: CSVTGGSTEAFF.

The chain links TRBV4-3 to TRBJ2-7; 9 bases agree with TRBD2. This CDR3 spans 15 amino acids. CDR1 is LGHNA, CDR2 YSLEER, per germline. V gave up 1 base and J gave up 3 bases; unmatched junction bases: 4. The CDR3 DNA follows: TGCGCCAGCAGCCAAGGGACACTAGCGGGCTACGAGCAGTACTTC. Its protein is CASSQGTLAGYEQYF.

The rearrangement links TRBV7-9 to TRBJ2-7; 12 positions agree with TRBD1. Germline CDR1 and CDR2: SEHNR and FQNEAQ (reference sequence). V lost 5 bases, J lost 4 bases, and 3 bases stayed unmatched. The CDR3 is 14 residues long. CDR3 nucleotides: TGTGCCAGCAGCGGGACAGGGGGCCGATACGAGCAGTACTTC. Translation: CASSGTGGRYEQYF.

The J gene is TRBJ2-7, the V gene TRBV27; 7 positions agree with TRBD2. This CDR3 has 14 amino acids. Germline assignment: CDR1 MNHEY and CDR2 SMNVEV (reference sequence). V lost 2 bases to trimming and J lost 2 bases; unmatched junction nucleotides: 3. CDR3 sequence: CASSLAGAAYEQYF. As DNA, the CDR3 is TGTGCCAGCAGTTTAGCGGGAGCAGCCTACGAGCAGTACTTC.

The chain carries TRBV11-1 and TRBJ2-7; 7 nucleotides align to TRBD2. CDR3 length: 15 residues. The V gene end was trimmed by 5 bases and the J gene end by 0 bases; junction bases not matched to a gene: 7. The germline CDR1 and CDR2 sequences are SGHAT and FQDESV (reference sequence). The CDR3: CASSGAGSTSYEQYF. The CDR3 region has the DNA TGTGCCAGCAGCGGAGCGGGGTCGACCTCCTACGAGCAGTACTTC.